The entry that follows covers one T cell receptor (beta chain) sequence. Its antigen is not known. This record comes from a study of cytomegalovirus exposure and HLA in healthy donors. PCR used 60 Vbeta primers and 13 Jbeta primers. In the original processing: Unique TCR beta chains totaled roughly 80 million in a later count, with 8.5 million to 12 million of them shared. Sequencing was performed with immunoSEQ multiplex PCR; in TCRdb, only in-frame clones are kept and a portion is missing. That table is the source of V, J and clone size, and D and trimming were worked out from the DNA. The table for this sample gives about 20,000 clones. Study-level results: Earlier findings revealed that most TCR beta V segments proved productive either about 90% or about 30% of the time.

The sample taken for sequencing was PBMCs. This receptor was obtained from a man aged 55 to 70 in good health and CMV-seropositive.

The CDR3 protein is CASSDRGGHQPQHF. The CDR3 DNA sequence: TGTGCCAGCAGTGACAGGGGTGGCCATCAGCCCCAGCATTTT. The V and J genes are TRBV2 and TRBJ1-5, with a possible D match to TRBD1 (6 bases). The CDR3 sequence is 14 residues long. V was shortened by 3 bases and J by 5 bases, with 11 bases between the two germline ends. CDR1 is SNHLY, CDR2 FYNNEI, per germline.